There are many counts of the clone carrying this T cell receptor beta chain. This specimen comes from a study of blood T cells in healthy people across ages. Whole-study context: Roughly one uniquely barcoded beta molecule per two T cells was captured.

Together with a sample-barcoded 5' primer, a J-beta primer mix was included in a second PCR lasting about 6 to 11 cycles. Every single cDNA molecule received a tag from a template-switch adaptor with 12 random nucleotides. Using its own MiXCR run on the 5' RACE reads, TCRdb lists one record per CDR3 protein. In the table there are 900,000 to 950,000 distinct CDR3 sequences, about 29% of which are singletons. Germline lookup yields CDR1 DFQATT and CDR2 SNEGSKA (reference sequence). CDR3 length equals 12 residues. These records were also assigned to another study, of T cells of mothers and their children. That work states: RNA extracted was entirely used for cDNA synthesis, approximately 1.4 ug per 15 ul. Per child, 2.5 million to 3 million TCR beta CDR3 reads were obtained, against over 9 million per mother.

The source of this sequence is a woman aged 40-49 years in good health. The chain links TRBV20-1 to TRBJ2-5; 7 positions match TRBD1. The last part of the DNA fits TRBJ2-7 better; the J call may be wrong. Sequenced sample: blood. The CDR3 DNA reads TGCAGTGCTCCCCCCCCAGGGGGCGAGCAGTACTTC. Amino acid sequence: CSAPPPGGEQYF.